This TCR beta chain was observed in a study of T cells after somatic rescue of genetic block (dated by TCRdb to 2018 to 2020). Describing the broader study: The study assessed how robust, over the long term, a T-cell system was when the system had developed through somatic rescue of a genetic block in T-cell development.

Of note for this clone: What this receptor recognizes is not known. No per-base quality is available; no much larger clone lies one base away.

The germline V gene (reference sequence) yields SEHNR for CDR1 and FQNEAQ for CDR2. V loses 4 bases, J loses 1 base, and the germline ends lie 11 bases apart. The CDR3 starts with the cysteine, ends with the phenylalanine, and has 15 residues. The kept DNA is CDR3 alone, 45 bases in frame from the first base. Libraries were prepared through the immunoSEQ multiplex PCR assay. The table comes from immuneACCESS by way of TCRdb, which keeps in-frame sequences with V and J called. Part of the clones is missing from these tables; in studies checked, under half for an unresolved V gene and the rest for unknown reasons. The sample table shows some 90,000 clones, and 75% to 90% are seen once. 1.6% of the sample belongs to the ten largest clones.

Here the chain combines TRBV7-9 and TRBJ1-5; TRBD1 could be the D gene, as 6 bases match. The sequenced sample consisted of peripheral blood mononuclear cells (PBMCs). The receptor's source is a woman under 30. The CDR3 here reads CASSSGGQSNQPQHF. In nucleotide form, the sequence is TGTGCCAGCAGCTCCGGCGGACAGAGCAATCAGCCCCAGCATTTT.